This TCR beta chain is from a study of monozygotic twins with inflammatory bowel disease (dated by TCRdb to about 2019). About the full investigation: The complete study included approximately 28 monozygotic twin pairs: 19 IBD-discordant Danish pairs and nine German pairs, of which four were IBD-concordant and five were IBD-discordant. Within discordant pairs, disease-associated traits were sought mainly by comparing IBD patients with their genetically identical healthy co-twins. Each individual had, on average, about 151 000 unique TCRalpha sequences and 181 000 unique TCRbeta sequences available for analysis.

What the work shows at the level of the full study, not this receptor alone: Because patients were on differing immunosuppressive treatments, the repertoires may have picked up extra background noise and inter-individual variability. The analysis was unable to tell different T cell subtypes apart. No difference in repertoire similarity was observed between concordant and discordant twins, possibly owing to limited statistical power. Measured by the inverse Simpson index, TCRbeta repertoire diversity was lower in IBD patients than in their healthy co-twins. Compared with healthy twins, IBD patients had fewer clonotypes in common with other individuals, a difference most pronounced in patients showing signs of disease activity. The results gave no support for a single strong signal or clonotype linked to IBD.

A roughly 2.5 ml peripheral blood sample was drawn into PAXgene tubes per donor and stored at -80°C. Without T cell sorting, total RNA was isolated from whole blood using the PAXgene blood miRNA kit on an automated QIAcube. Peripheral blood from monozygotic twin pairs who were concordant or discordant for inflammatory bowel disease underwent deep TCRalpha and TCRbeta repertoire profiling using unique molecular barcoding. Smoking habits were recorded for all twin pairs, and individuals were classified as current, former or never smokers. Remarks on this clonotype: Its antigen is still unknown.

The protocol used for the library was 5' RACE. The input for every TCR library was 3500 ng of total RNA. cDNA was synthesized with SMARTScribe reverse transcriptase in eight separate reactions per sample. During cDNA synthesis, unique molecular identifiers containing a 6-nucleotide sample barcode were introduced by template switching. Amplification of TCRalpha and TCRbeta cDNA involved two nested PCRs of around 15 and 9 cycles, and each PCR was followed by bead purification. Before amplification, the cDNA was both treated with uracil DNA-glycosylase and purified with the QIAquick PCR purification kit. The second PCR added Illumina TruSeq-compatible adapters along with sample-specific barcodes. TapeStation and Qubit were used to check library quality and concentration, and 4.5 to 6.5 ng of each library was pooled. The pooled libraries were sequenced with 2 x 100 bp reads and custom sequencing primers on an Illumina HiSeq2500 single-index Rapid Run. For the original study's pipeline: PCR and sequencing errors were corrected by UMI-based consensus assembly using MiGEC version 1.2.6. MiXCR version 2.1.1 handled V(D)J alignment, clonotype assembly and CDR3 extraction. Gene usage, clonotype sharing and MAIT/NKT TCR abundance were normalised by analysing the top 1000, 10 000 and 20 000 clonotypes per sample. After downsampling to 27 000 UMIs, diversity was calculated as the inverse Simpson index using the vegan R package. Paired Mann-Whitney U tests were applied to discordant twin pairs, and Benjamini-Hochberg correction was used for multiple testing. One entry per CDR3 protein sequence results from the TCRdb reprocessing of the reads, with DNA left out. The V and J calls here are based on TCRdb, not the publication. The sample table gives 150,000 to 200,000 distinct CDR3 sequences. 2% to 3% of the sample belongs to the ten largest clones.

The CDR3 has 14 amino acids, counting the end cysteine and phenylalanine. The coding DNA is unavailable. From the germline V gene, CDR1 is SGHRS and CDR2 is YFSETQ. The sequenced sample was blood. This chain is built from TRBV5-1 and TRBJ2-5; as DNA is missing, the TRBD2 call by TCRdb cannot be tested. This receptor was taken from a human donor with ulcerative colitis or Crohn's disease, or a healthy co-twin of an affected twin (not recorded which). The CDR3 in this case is CASASTEGEETQYF.